This T cell receptor (beta chain) was sequenced for a study of cytomegalovirus exposure and HLA in healthy donors. Study-level findings and limits: Sequences of the TCR beta chain were said to predict the HLA-A and HLA-B alleles of most subjects accurately. A few V segments could not be told apart, such as TRBV6-2 and TRBV6-3, and were left out. DRB1 had the most TCR associations and HLA-C the fewest, a later analysis found, with rates varying by HLA locus. TCR beta V segments were, for the most part, productive about 90% or about 30% of the time in an earlier analysis.

Concerning this clone: What it binds is unknown.

V lost 0 bases to trimming and J lost 3 bases; unmatched junction nucleotides: 7. Germline CDR1 GTSNPN, CDR2 SVGIG (reference sequence). The CDR3 length is 16 residues. Primers: 60 Vbeta forward and 13 Jbeta reverse. Here immunoSEQ multiplex PCR was the method, and the copy in TCRdb shows in-frame clones only, minus some. The data hold around 100,000 clones, with 65% to 75% observed a single time. The clonotype was recovered from a man aged 35-49 years in good health and CMV-seropositive. The sequenced sample was PBMCs. J is TRBJ2-1 and V is TRBV30, with TRBD2 matching over 8 bases. DNA of the CDR3: TGTGCCTGGAGTGTACGGGGGGGGGCGGTCTACAATGAGCAGTTCTTC. Protein: CAWSVRGGAVYNEQFF.